This T cell receptor beta chain was observed in a study of tumor-infiltrating lymphocytes in primary liver carcinoma. In the study overall: The patients presented with primary liver carcinoma, which was managed through surgical resection.

Study-level results: Samples were bulk unsorted, so CD4+ and CD8+ repertoires were not compared. Blood had a significantly lower top-250-clone fraction than tumors did (p = 0.039).

The input was approximately 500 ng total RNA; TCR beta cDNA was made from it with a constant-region primer. Construction of TCR beta libraries relied on three successive nested multiplex PCR rounds employing slightly modified ARM-PCR. The first two PCR rounds, roughly 9 cycles each, used TRBV1-TRBV30 forward primers and a C-beta reverse primer. TCRdb analysed the multiplex PCR reads with MiXCR anew, one entry per CDR3 protein. The sample records under 200,000 distinct CDR3 sequences, 65% being singletons. Germline V gives CDR1 SGHAT, CDR2 FQNNGV. The CDR3 spans 15 residues. They got blood RNA out of unsorted whole blood and also pulled out germline DNA. Regarding this clonotype: Antigen unknown. Compared with germline, one end of the junction differs, possibly owing to a read error.

Sequencing used peripheral blood. The V gene is TRBV11-2, the J gene TRBJ1-5; a possible D gene is TRBD1 (5 bases). This receptor was taken from a woman aged 55 to 70 with primary liver carcinoma and hepatitis B virus infection. CDR3 DNA sequence: TGTGCCATCAGCAGCCGAACAGGAAGCAATCAGCCCCAGCATTTT. Its protein is CAISSRTGSNQPQHF.